This T cell receptor beta chain was sequenced for a study of Ad26.COV2.S vaccination and SARS-CoV-2 variants. From germline, CDR1 is MNHEY and CDR2 SVGAGI. This CDR3 contains 14 residues. Trimming took off 2 bases at V and 5 bases at J, with 12 bases between the two ends. Stated treatment: roughly 20 received Ad26.COV2.S at low or high dose, single or two shots; about 5 received placebo; per-sample allocation not given. All samples were drawn on day 63, counting from the first vaccine or placebo injection. The assay was immunoSEQ multiplex PCR, and TCRdb's table has in-frame clones only and misses some. Of roughly 350,000 clones in the sample, around 88% were seen once.

The receptor was isolated from a person aged 18-60 years who received the Ad26.COV2.S COVID-19 vaccine or a placebo. The starting material was peripheral blood, obtained in a trial of Ad26.COV2.S vaccine versus placebo. The chain is built from TRBV6-5 and TRBJ2-5; D uncertain. This CDR3 is CASSYAGSRETQYF. For the CDR3, the DNA is TGTGCCAGCAGTTACGCCGGGTCGAGGGAGACCCAGTACTTC.